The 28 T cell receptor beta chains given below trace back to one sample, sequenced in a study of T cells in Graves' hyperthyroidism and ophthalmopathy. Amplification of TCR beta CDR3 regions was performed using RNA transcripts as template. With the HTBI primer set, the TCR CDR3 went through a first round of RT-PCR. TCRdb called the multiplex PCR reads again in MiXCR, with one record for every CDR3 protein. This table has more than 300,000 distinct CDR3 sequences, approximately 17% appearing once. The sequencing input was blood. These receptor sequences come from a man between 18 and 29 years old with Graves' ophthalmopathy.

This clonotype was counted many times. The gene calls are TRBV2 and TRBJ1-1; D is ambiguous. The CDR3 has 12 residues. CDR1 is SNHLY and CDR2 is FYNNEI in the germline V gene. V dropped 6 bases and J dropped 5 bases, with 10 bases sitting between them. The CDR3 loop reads CASRYLRTEAFF. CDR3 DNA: TGTGCCAGCAGATACCTAAGGACTGAAGCTTTCTTT.

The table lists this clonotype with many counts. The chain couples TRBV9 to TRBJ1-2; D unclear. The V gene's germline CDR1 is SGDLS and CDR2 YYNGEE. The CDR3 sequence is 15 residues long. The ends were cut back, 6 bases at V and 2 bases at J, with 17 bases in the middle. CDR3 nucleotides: TGTGCCAGCACCGTCTCAGGCGTCCTAAACTATGGCTACACCTTC. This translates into CASTVSGVLNYGYTF. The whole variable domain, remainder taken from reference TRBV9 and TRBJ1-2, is DSGVTQTPKHLITATGQRVTLRCSPRSGDLSVYWYQQSLDQGLQFLIQYYNGEERAKGNILERFSAQQFPDLHSELNLSSLELGDSALYFCASTVSGVLNYGYTFGSGTRLTVV.

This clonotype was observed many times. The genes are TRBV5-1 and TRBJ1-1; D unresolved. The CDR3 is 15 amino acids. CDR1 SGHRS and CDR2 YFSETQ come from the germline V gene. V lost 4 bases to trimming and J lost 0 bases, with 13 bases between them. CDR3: CASSALGGVNTEAFF. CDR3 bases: TGCGCCAGCAGCGCACTGGGTGGGGTGAACACTGAAGCTTTCTTT.

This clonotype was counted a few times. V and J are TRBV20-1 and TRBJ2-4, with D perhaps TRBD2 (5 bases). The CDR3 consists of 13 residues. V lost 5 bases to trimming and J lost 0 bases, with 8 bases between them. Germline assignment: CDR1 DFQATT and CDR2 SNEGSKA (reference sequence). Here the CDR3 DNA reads TGCAGTGCTCCTGGACTAGCCAAAAACATTCAGTACTTC. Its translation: CSAPGLAKNIQYF.

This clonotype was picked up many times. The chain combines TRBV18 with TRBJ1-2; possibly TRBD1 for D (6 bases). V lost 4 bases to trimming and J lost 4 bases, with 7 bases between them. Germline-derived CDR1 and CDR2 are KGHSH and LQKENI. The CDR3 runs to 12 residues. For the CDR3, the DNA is TGTGCCAGCTCACTGGACAGCTATGGCTACACCTTC. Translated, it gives CASSLDSYGYTF.

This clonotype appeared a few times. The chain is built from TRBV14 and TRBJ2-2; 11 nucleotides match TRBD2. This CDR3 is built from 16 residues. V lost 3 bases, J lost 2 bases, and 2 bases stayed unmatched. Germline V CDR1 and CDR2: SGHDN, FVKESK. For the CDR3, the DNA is TGTGCCAGCAGCCACGGACTAGCGGGTAACACCGGGGAGCTGTTTTTT. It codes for CASSHGLAGNTGELFF.

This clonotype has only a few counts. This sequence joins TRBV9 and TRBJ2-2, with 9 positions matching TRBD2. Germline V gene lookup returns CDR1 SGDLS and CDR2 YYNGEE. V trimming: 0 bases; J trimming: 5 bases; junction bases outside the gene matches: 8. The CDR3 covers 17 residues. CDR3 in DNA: TGTGCCAGCAGCGTAGGCGGCGGGGGGGCGAGAACCGGGGAGCTGTTTTTT. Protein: CASSVGGGGARTGELFF.

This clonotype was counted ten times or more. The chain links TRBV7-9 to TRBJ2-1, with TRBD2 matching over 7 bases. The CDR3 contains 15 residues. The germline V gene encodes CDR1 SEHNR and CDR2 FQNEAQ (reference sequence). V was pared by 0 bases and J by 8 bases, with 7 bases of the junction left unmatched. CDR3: CASSLAVWGGYEQFF. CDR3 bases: TGTGCCAGCAGCTTAGCCGTATGGGGGGGATATGAGCAGTTCTTC.

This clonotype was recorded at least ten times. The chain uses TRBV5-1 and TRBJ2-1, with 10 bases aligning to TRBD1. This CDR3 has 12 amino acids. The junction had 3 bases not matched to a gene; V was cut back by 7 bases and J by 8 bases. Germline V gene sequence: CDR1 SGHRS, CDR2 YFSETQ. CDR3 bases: TGCGCCAGCGGGACAGGGGACGATGAGCAGTTCTTC. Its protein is CASGTGDDEQFF.

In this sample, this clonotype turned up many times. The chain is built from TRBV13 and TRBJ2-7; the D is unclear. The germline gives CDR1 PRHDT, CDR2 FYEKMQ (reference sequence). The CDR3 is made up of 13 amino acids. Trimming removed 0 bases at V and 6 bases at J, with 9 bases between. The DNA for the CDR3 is TGTGCCAGCAGCTTAGGGGGCGTTACCGAGCAGTACTTC. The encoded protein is CASSLGGVTEQYF.

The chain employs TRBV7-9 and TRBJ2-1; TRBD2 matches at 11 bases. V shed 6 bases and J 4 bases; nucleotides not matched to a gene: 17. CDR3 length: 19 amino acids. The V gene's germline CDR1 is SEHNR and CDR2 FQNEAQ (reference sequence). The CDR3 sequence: CASSRDSSGGRGRYNEQFF. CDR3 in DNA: TGTGCCAGCAGTCGGGACTCTAGCGGGGGGCGGGGGCGTTACAATGAGCAGTTCTTC.

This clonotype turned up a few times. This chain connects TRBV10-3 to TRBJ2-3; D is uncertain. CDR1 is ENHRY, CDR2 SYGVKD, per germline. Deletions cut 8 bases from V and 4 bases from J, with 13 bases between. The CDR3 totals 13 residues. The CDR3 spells CAIGSLPSDTQYF. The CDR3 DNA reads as TGTGCCATCGGGTCCCTCCCCTCAGATACGCAGTATTTT.

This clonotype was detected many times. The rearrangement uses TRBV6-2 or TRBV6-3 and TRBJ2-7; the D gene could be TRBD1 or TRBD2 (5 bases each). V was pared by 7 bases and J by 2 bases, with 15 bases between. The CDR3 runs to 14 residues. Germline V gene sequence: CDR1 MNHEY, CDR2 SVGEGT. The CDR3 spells CASIWPGSPYEQYF. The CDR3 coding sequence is TGTGCCAGCATATGGCCAGGGAGTCCCTACGAGCAGTACTTC.

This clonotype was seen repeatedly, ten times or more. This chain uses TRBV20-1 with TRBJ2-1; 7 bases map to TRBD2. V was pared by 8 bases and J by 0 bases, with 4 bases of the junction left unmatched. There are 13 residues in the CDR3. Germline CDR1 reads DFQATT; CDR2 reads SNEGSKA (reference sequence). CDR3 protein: CSPERGSYNEQFF. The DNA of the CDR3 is TGCAGTCCTGAGCGGGGCTCCTACAATGAGCAGTTCTTC.

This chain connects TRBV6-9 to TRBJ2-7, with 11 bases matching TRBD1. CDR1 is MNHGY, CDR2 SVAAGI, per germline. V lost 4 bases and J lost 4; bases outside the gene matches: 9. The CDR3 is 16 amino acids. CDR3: CASSSAGQGARYEQYF. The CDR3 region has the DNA TGTGCCAGCAGTTCCGCCGGACAGGGGGCTAGGTACGAGCAGTACTTC.

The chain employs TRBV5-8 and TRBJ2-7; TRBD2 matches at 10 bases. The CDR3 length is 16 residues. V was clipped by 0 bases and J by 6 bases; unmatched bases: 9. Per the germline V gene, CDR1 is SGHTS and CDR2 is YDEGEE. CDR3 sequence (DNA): TGTGCCAGCAGCTTGGCGCCCAGCGGGGGGGCTGCCGAGCAGTACTTC. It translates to CASSLAPSGGAAEQYF.

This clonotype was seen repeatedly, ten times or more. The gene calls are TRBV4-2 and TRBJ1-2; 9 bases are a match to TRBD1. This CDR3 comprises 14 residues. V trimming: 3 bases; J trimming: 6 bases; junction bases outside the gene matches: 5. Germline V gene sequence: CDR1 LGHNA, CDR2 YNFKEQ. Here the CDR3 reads CASSQGDRVDGYTF. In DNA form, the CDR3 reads TGTGCCAGCAGCCAGGGGGACAGGGTCGATGGCTACACCTTC.

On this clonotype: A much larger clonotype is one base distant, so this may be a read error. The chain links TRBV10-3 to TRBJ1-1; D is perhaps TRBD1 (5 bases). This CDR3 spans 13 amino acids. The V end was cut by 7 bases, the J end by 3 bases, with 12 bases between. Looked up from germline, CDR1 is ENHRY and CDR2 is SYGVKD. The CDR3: CAIMTVEHTEAFF. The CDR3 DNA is TGTGCCATCATGACAGTGGAGCACACTGAAGCTTTCTTT.

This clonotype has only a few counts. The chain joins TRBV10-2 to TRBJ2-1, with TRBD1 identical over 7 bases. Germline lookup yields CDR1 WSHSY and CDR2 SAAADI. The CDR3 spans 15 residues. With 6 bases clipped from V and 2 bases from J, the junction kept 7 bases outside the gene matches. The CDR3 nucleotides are TGCGCCAGCAGCCTCCGACAGGGAGCCTACAATGAGCAGTTCTTC. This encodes CASSLRQGAYNEQFF.

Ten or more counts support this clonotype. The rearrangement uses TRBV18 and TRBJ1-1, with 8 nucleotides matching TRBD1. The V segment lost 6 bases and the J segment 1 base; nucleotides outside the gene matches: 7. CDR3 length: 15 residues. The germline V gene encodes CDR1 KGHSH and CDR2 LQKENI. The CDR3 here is CASSRSTGENTEAFF. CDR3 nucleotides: TGTGCCAGCTCCCGGTCGACAGGGGAGAACACTGAAGCTTTCTTT.

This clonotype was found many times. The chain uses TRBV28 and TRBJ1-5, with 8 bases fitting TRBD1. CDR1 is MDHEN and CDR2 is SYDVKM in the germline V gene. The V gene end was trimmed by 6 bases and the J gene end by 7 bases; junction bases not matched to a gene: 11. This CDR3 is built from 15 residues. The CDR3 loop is CASRETGAFGQPQHF. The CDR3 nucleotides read TGTGCCAGCAGGGAGACAGGGGCCTTCGGGCAGCCCCAGCATTTT.

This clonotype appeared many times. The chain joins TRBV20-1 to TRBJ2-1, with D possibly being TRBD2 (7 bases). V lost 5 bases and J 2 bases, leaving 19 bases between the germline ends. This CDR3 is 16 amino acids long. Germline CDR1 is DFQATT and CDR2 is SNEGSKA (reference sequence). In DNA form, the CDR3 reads TGCAGTGCTGGAGGGGGGGCCTATCTCACCTACAATGAGCAGTTCTTC. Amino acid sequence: CSAGGGAYLTYNEQFF.

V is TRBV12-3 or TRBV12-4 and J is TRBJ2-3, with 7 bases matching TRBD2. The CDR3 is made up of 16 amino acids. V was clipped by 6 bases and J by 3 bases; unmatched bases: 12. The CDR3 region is CASSPGAGGWTDTQYF. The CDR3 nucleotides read TGTGCCAGCAGCCCCGGGGCCGGGGGGTGGACAGATACGCAGTATTTT.

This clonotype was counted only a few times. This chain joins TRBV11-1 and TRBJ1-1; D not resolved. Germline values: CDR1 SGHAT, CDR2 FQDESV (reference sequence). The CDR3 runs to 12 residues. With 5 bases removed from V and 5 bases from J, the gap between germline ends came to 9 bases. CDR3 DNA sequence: TGTGCCAGCAGCGATCACGGGACTGAAGCTTTCTTT. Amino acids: CASSDHGTEAFF. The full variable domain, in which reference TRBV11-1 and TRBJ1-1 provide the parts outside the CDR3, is EAEVAQSPRYKITEKSQAVAFWCDPISGHATLYWYRQILGQGPELLVQFQDESVVDDSQLPKDRFSAERLKGVDSTLKIQPAELGDSAMYLCASSDHGTEAFFGQGTRLTVV.

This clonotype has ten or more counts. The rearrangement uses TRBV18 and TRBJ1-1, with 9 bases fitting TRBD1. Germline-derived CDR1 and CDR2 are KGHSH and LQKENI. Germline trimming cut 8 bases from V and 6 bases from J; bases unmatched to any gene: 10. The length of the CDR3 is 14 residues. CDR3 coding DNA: TGTGCCAGCCACCCCGGGACAGGGCTAGCTGAAGCTTTCTTT. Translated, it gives CASHPGTGLAEAFF. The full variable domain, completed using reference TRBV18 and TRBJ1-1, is NAGVMQNPRHLVRRRGQEARLRCSPMKGHSHVYWYRQLPEEGLKFMVYLQKENIIDESGMPKERFSAEFPKEGPSILRIQQVVRGDSAAYFCASHPGTGLAEAFFGQGTRLTVV.

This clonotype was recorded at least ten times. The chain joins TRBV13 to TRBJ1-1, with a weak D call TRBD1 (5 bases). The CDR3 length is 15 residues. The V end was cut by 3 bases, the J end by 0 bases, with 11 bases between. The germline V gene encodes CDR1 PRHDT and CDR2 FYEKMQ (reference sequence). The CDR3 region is CASSFWGGMNTEAFF. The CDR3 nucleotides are TGTGCCAGCAGCTTTTGGGGGGGTATGAACACTGAAGCTTTCTTT.

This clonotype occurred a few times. CDR3 residues: CASSWEGPQAYEQYF. DNA for the CDR3: TGTGCCAGCAGCTGGGAGGGACCCCAAGCCTACGAGCAGTACTTC. The genes are TRBV5-6 and TRBJ2-7, with 7 bases lining up with TRBD2. The germline V gene encodes CDR1 SGHDT and CDR2 YYEEEE. V shed 3 bases and J 2 bases; nucleotides not matched to a gene: 8. The CDR3 covers 15 residues.

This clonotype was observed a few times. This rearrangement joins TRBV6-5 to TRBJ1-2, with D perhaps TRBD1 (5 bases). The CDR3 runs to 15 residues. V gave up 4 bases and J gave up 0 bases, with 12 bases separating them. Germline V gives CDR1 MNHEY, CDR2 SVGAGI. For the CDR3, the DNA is TGTGCCAGCAGTTTTGACAGCTCCTCTAACTATGGCTACACCTTC. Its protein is CASSFDSSSNYGYTF.